This TCR beta chain was recorded in a study of T cell responses to AZD1222 COVID-19 vaccine (dated by TCRdb to the early 2020s). Context from the whole study: AZD1222 recipients with second doses at about 4 weeks or about 12 weeks were pooled, because spike-specific TCR depth and breadth did not differ between schedules. A total of under 250 trial participants underwent TCR sequencing, of whom 200 to 220 had received two doses of AZD1222 and some 26 had received two doses of the MenACWY control vaccine. Trial participants were enrolled by age into 18-55, 56-69 and 70-plus year subgroups, with around 150, 28 and 57 TCR-sequenced participants respectively. Results the study describes overall, beyond this receptor: The 56-69-year group was small, and its depth increase did not reach significance, likely because of low power. Because no day 14 peak-response samples were available, repertoires were characterized only after the peak T cell response. Reportedly, almost half of the unique spike-specific TCRs recognized epitopes lying outside the regions that are mutated in the B.1.351 and B.1.1.7 variants. Participants were mostly white British and included more females than males, and it was suggested by the authors that clonal diversity may have been underestimated. Vaccine-associated CD4 TCRs spanned the whole spike protein, with dominant responses in regions 160-218 and 743-854. Conclusions about previously exposed vaccinees are limited, since just a handful of AZD1222 recipients were seropositive for SARS-CoV-2 at baseline. Spike-specific TCR breadth and depth rose significantly after two AZD1222 doses compared with day 0 and with MenACWY recipients.

CDR1 is given as PRHDT and CDR2 as FYEKMQ, both from the germline V gene (reference sequence). The CDR3 sequence holds 14 residues, the cysteine and phenylalanine included. Solely the CDR3 DNA is kept, with 42 bases framed from the first base. V was cut back by 1 base and J by 0 bases, leaving a gap of 6 bases between them. As concerns this clone: It lacks a known antigen. Per-nucleotide qualities are absent, and no much larger clonotype sits a single base away.

The CDR3 regions of human TCRbeta chains were subjected to immunosequencing. The paper's processing steps were these. Repertoire TCRs were matched against a reference library of SARS-CoV-2-specific TCRs generated with the MIRA antigen-specificity platform. Breadth was defined as the fraction of unique TCRs that were SARS-CoV-2-associated, and depth was defined as the fraction of total T cells that were SARS-CoV-2-associated. Using the MIRA data, each spike-specific TCR was mapped to the spike region that the TCR reacts to and placed in a CD4 or CD8 class. Log10-transformed breadth and depth values were compared by one-way ANOVA with Sidak's multiple comparisons tests. The clones in this table, taken by TCRdb from immuneACCESS, are in-frame only. Not every clone is retained; where verified, under half of the shortfall comes from an unresolved V gene, and the cause of the rest is unknown. The DNA gave D and trimming, while V, J and clone size come from that table. Here the sample has roughly 190,000 clones; around 92% occur a single time. The biggest ten clones account for about 1.2% of the sample.

According to the study, the label for this sample's time point signals: baseline before first vaccination. The vaccinee samples were drawn from two UK trials, COV001 and COV002, one of which was a single-blind randomized controlled phase 2/3 trial testing AZD1222 (ChAdOx1 nCoV-19) in healthy adults. For TCRbeta chain sequencing, PBMC samples were collected from trial participants at day 0 and at day 28 after the second dose. This chain is built from TRBV13 and TRBJ1-2, with no D gene named confidently. Source: peripheral blood, taken on day 0 of AZD1222 vaccination. The TCR originated in an adult in good health. The sequenced DNA: TGTGCCAGCAGCTTAGTTGGAGCTAACTATGGCTACACCTTC. It specifies CASSLVGANYGYTF. With the rest looked up from the reference TRBV13 and TRBJ1-2 genes rather than sequenced, the full variable domain is AAGVIQSPRHLIKEKRETATLKCYPIPRHDTVYWYQQGPGQDPQFLISFYEKMQSDKGSIPDRFSAQQFSDYHSELNMSSLELGDSALYFCASSLVGANYGYTFGSGTRLTVV.